These 9 T cell receptor beta chains originate from one sample sequenced in a study of regulatory T cells in long-lasting Graves disease. With iRepertoire HTBI primers and Arm-PCR of CDR3 regions, TCR beta libraries were built. In TCRdb, the multiplex PCR reads were re-called with MiXCR into one record per CDR3 protein. This table holds 700,000 or so distinct CDR3 sequences, 30% found once. Time point noted: persistent/refractory GD, antithyroid drugs over 5 years with positive TRAb. PBMC RNA was the source of the TCR library. The source was peripheral blood mononuclear cells (PBMCs), collected when the disease was refractory, from a patient treated with antithyroid drugs. The receptors shown here come from a female donor with Graves disease.

The chain uses TRBV6-1 and TRBJ1-1; D uncertain. The CDR3 is 13 amino acids. The V end lost 8 bases, the J end lost 0 bases, and 10 bases lay between the germline ends. The V gene's germline CDR1 is MNHNS and CDR2 SASEGT. The CDR3 sequence is CASPGSMNTEAFF. The CDR3 DNA sequence: TGTGCCAGCCCGGGCAGCATGAACACTGAAGCTTTCTTT.

This clonotype was counted a few times. As DNA, the CDR3 is TGTGCCAGCAGTTATCCCGGGACTAGCGGCTACGAGCAGTACTTC. Amino acids: CASSYPGTSGYEQYF. This chain uses TRBV6-5 with TRBJ2-7, with 11 bases lining up with TRBD2. V was clipped by 3 bases and J by 3 bases; unmatched bases: 4. The CDR3 is made up of 15 amino acids. Per germline, CDR1 MNHEY and CDR2 SVGAGI.

J is TRBJ1-5 and V is TRBV2; D unresolved. V was cut by 3 bases and J by 6 bases, with 15 bases left in between. The CDR3 loop spans 15 amino acids. Germline V gene data show CDR1 as SNHLY and CDR2 as FYNNEI. The CDR3 DNA sequence: TGTGCCAGCAGTGAGCAGGTTCTGCACGGTCAGCCCCAGCATTTT. Amino acid sequence: CASSEQVLHGQPQHF.

This CDR3 is CASSPGGGHNQPQHF. The CDR3 region has the DNA TGTGCCAGCAGCCCCGGGGGGGGGCACAATCAGCCCCAGCATTTT. The chain uses TRBV27 and TRBJ1-5; the D gene is possibly TRBD1 (6 bases). The CDR3 contains 15 residues. CDR1 is MNHEY and CDR2 is SMNVEV in the germline V gene (reference sequence). V shed 6 bases and J shed 3 bases, with 15 bases lying between them.

In nucleotides, the CDR3 is TGCAGTGCTAGAGTCGGGGAGTGGGGGCATCAGCCCCAGCATTTT. This encodes CSARVGEWGHQPQHF. This rearrangement joins TRBV20-1 to TRBJ1-5; TRBD1 might be the D (6 bases). In germline, CDR1 is DFQATT, CDR2 SNEGSKA (reference sequence). The length of the CDR3 is 15 residues. V lost 1 base to trimming and J lost 5 bases, with 15 bases between them.

The chain has TRBV28 and TRBJ1-4; the D gene is possibly TRBD1 (6 bases). Germline V gives CDR1 MDHEN, CDR2 SYDVKM. V gave up 5 bases and J gave up 4 bases, with 14 bases separating them. CDR3 size: 15 residues. CDR3 nucleotides: TGTGCCAGCAGTGGTGCCCGGGACATTAATGAAAAACTGTTTTTT. Its translation is CASSGARDINEKLFF.

Notes on this clonotype: Its ends do not fully match the called genes, so a read error is possible. The CDR3 is CTTSRGLANEKLFF. The CDR3 coding sequence is TGTACCACCAGCAGAGGCTTAGCTAATGAAAAACTGTTTTTT. The V and J genes are TRBV15 and TRBJ1-4, with no clear D. This CDR3 has 14 amino acids. CDR1 and CDR2 (germline): LNHNV, YYDKDF (reference sequence).

A few counts support this clonotype. The rearrangement uses TRBV20-1 and TRBJ2-5, with D unclear. Trimming took 1 base from V and 1 from J, leaving 4 bases between them. Germline CDR1 is DFQATT and CDR2 is SNEGSKA (reference sequence). The CDR3 runs to 12 residues. The chain's CDR3 is CSARGIQETQYF. DNA of the CDR3: TGCAGTGCTAGAGGGATCCAAGAGACCCAGTACTTC.

The rearrangement joins TRBV10-2 to TRBJ1-2; no firm D call. Trimming took 5 bases from V and 3 from J, leaving 13 bases between them. This CDR3 has 14 residues. Looked up from germline, CDR1 is WSHSY and CDR2 is SAAADI. The CDR3 is CASSTTRMDYGYTF. For the CDR3, the DNA is TGCGCCAGCAGTACGACCCGGATGGACTATGGCTACACCTTC.